Below, 2 T cell receptor beta chains from the same sample are listed, as sequenced in a study of blood T cell repertoires in COVID-19. Profiling relied on immunoSEQ multiplex PCR, and the TCRdb table lists in-frame clones only, not all of them. This table holds some 400,000 clones, 80% to 90% found once. The specimen was peripheral blood. The receptor source for this set is a woman in her 30s with COVID-19, enrolled during active disease.

The gene calls are TRBV21-1 and TRBJ2-3; the table's D call, TRBD1, has no DNA check behind it. TRBV21-1 is a pseudogene. There are 16 residues in the CDR3. The CDR3, as DNA: TGTGCCAGCAGCAAATCTGGACAGGGCGGGTGGGATACGCAGTATTTT. Its translation is CASSKSGQGGWDTQYF.

This chain joins TRBV5-1 and TRBJ2-1, with D perhaps matching TRBD2 (7 bases). The V end lost 5 bases, the J end lost 6 bases, and 12 bases lay between the germline ends. The V gene's germline CDR1 is SGHRS and CDR2 YFSETQ. The CDR3 loop spans 13 amino acids. The CDR3 sequence is CASRRGQGNEQFF. The CDR3 coding sequence is TGCGCCAGCAGGCGGGGGCAGGGCAATGAGCAGTTCTTC.